The following is a TCR beta chain sequence with its context. The antigen is undetermined. Both 60 Vbeta primers and 13 Jbeta primers went into the PCR. Generated by immunoSEQ multiplex PCR, the TCRdb table keeps only in-frame clones and is missing some. The table records about 200,000 clones, 65% to 90% of them present only once. Germline CDR1 and CDR2: SGHRS and YFSETQ. The CDR3 extends over 16 amino acids. V gave up 4 bases and J gave up 4 bases, with 17 bases separating them. The entry originates in a study of cytomegalovirus exposure and HLA in healthy donors. The overall study: There were 350 to 400 genotyped donors. Of these, roughly 86% fell in the genetic ancestry cluster associated with self-reported Caucasian donors.

Study observations and caveats: Some TCR beta chains (roughly 160 of them) were listed as cytomegalovirus-associated.

V usage is TRBV5-1 and J usage is TRBJ2-2; TRBD1 might be the D (5 bases). This TCR came from a woman in her fifties or sixties in good health and CMV-seronegative. Sequencing used PBMCs. The CDR3 nucleotides are TGCGCCAGCAGCATCTCCTTGGGGCAGGGCACCGGGGAGCTGTTTTTT. Protein product: CASSISLGQGTGELFF.